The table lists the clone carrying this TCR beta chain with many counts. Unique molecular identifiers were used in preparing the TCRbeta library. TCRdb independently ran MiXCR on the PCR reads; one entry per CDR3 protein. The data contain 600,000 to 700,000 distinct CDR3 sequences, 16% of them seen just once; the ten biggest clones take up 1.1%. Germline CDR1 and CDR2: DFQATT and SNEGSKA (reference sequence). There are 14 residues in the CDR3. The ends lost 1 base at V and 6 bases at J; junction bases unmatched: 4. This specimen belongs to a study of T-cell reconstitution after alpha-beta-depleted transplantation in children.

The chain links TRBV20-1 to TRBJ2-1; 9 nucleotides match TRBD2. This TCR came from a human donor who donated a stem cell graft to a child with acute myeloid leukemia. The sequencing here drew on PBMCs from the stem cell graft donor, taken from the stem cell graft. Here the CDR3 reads CSARVGGGGNEQFF. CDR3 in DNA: TGCAGTGCTAGAGTCGGCGGGGGGGGCAATGAGCAGTTCTTC.